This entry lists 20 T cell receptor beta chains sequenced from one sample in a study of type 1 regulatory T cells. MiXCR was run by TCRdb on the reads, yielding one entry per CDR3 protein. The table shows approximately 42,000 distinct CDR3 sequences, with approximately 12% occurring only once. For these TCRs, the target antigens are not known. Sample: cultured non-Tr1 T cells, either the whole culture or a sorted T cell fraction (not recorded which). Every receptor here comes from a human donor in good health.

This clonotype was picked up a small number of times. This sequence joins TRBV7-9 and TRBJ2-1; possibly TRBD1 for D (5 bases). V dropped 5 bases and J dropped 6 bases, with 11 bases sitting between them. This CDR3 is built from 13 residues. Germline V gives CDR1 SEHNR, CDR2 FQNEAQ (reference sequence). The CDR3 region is CASSRQTCNEQFF. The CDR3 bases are TGTGCCAGCAGCCGACAGACGTGCAATGAGCAGTTCTTC.

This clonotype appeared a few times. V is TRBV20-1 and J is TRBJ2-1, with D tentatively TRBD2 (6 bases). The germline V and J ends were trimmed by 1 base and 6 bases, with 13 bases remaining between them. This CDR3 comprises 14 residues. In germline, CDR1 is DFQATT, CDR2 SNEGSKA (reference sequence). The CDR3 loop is CSARVAGPLNEQFF. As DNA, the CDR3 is TGCAGTGCTAGAGTTGCGGGGCCGCTCAATGAGCAGTTCTTC.

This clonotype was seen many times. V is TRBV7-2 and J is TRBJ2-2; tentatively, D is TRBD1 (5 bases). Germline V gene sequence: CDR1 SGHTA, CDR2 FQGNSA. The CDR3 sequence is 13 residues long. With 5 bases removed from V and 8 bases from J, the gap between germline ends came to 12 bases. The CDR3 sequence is CASSPRVYGELFF. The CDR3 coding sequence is TGTGCCAGCAGCCCCAGGGTGTATGGGGAGCTGTTTTTT.

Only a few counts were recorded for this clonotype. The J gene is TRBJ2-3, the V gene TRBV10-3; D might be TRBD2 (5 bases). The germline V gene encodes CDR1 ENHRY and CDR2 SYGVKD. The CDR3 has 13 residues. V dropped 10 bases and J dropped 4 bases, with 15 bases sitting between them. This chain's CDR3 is CASSGVSADTQYF. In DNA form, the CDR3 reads TGTGCCAGCAGCGGCGTTTCGGCAGATACGCAGTATTTT.

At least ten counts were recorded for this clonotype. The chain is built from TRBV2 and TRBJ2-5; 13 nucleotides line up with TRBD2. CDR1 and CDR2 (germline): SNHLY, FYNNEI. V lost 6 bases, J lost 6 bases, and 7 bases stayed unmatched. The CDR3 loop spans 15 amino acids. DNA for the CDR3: TGTGCCAGCAGCTCCGGGACTAGCGGGATAAAGACCCAGTACTTC. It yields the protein CASSSGTSGIKTQYF.

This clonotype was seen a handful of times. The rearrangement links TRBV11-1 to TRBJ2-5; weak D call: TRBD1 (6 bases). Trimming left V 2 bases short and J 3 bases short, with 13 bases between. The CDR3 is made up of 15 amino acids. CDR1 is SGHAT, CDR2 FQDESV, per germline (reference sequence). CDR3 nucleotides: TGTGCCAGCAGCTTACCCGGGACACAAGAAGAGACCCAGTACTTC. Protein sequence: CASSLPGTQEETQYF.

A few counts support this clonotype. CDR3 nucleotide sequence: TGTGCCAGCAGTTTCTTAGAGACCCAGTACTTC. It specifies CASSFLETQYF. The chain uses TRBV6-5 and TRBJ2-5; no clear D gene. The length of the CDR3 is 11 residues. CDR1 MNHEY and CDR2 SVGAGI come from the germline V gene. V was cut by 4 bases and J by 4 bases, with 4 bases left in between.

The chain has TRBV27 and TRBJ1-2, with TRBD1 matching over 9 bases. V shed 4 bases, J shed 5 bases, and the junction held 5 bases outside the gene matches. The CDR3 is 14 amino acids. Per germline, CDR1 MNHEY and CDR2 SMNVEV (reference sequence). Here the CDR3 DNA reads TGTGCCAGCAGTTCTCCGGGACAGGGTTATGGCTACACCTTC. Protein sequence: CASSSPGQGYGYTF.

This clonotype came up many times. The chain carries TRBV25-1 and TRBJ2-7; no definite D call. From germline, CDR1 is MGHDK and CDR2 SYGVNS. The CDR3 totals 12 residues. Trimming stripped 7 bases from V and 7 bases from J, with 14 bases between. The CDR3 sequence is CASKNTGFEQYF. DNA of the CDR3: TGTGCCAGCAAGAACACCGGTTTTGAGCAGTACTTC.

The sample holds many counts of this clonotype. The chain's CDR3 is CASSPHGTQNTGELFF. The CDR3 DNA follows: TGTGCCAGCAGCCCGCATGGGACACAAAACACCGGGGAGCTGTTTTTT. The V and J genes are TRBV4-2 and TRBJ2-2; a weak D match, TRBD1 (6 bases). Germline V gene sequence: CDR1 LGHNA, CDR2 YNFKEQ. V was pared by 4 bases and J by 2 bases, with 14 bases between. The CDR3 sequence is 16 residues long.

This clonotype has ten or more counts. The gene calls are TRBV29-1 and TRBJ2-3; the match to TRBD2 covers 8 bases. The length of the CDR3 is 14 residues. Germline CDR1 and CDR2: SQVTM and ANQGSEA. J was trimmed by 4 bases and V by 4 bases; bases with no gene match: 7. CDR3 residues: CSVVTGGLSDTQYF. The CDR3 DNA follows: TGCAGCGTTGTTACGGGAGGGCTATCAGATACGCAGTATTTT.

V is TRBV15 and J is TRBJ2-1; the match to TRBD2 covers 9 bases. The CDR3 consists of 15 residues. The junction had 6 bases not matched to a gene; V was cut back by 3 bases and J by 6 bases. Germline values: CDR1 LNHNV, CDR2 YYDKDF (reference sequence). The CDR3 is CATSSRVTSGNEQFF. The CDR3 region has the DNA TGTGCCACCAGCAGCCGAGTGACTAGCGGCAATGAGCAGTTCTTC.

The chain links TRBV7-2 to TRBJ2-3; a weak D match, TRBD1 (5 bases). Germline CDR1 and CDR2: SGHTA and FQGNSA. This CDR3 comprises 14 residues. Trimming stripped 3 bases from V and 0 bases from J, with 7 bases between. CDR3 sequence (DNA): TGTGCCAGCAGCTTCGACAGAAGCACAGATACGCAGTATTTT. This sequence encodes CASSFDRSTDTQYF.

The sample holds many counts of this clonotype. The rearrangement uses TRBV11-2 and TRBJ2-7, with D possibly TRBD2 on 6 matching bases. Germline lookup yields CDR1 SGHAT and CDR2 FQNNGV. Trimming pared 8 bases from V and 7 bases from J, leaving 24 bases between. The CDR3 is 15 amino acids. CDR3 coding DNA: TGTGCCAGCGCTGCTGTAGGACTAAGCAGCGGGGAGCAGTACTTC. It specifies CASAAVGLSSGEQYF. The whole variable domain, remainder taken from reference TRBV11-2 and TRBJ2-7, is EAGVAQSPRYKIIEKRQSVAFWCNPISGHATLYWYQQILGQGPKLLIQFQNNGVVDDSQLPKDRFSAERLKGVDSTLKIQPAKLEDSAVYLCASAAVGLSSGEQYFGPGTRLTVT.

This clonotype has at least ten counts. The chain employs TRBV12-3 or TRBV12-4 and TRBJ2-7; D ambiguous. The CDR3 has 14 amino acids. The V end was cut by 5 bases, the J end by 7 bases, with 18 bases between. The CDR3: CASSRHAGKLEQYF. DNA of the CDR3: TGTGCCAGCAGTAGACACGCCGGAAAATTAGAGCAGTACTTC.

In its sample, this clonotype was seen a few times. CDR3 amino acids: CASSLGLAGANVLTF. CDR3 sequence (DNA): TGTGCCAGCAGCTTAGGTTTAGCAGGGGCCAACGTCCTGACTTTC. This sequence joins TRBV7-9 and TRBJ2-6; no clear D. Germline CDR1 is SEHNR and CDR2 is FQNEAQ (reference sequence). The V gene lost 1 base and the J gene lost 4 bases, with 8 bases spanning the gap. This CDR3 comprises 15 residues.

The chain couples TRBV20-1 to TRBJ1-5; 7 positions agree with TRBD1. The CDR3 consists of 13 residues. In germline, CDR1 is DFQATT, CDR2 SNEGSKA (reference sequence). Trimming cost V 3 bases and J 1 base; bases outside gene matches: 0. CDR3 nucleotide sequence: TGCAGTGCTAGGGACAGGAGCAATCAGCCCCAGCATTTT. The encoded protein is CSARDRSNQPQHF.

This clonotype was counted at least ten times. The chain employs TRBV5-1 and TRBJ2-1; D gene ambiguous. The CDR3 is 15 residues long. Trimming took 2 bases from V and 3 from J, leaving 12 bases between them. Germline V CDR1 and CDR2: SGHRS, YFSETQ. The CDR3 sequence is CASSLEASRYNEQFF. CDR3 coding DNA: TGCGCCAGCAGCTTAGAAGCGTCTCGCTACAATGAGCAGTTCTTC.

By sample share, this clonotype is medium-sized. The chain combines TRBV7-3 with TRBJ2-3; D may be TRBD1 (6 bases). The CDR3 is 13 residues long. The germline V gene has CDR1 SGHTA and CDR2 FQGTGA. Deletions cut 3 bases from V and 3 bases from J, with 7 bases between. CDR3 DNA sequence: TGTGCCAGCAGCTTGGACAGAACAGATACGCAGTATTTT. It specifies CASSLDRTDTQYF.

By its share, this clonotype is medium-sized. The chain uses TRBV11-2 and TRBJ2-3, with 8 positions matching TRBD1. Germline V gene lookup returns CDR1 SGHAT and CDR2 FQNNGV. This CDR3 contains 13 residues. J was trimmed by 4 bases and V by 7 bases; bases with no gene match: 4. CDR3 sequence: CASMTGVADTQYF. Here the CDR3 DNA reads TGTGCCAGCATGACAGGGGTCGCAGATACGCAGTATTTT.